This T cell receptor (beta chain) was captured by sequencing in a study of blood T cells in healthy people across ages. Points from the study as a whole: Getting older went along with TCR beta diversity per million T cells dropping roughly linearly.

Next came a second PCR, run for roughly 6 to 11 cycles, which used a sample-barcoded 5' primer along with a J-beta primer mix. Each cDNA molecule received a tag from a template-switch adaptor that had 12 random nucleotides. TCRdb re-called the 5' RACE reads with MiXCR, one entry per CDR3 protein. Among over 600,000 distinct CDR3 sequences, roughly 20% were seen once, and the ten largest hold about 3.6%. Per germline, CDR1 MGHRA and CDR2 YSYEKL. The V and J ends lost 4 bases and 7 bases respectively, with 13 bases between them. The CDR3 consists of 14 residues. This clonotype was counted between two and nine times. Its antigen remains unidentified.

Sample: blood. This chain links TRBV4-1 with TRBJ2-2; no clear D. The source is a man between 65 and 85 years old in good health. The CDR3 nucleotides are TGCGCCAGCAGCCGGGCTAGTTTAGGCGGGGAGCTGTTTTTT. Translation gives CASSRASLGGELFF.